This is a list of T cell receptor beta chains from one sample in a study of prognosis after radiotherapy for stage I lung cancer. TCRdb processed the multiplex PCR reads anew with MiXCR; each CDR3 protein has one entry. Here the sample spans 20,000 to 25,000 distinct CDR3 sequences, 43% being singletons. Sequencing was performed on PBMCs, taken before or after stereotactic body radiation therapy (not recorded which). The receptors were gathered from a donor aged 50 or older with non-small cell lung cancer. Each CDR3 is given with its conserved first and last residue. Each record gives: D gene, J gene, V gene, CDR3 length, clone size, CDR3 DNA, CDR3 protein. D genes are given only for firm matches. Clone size, where shown, is once, few, many, or a class for clones that have expanded.

d_gene: -
j_gene: TRBJ2-7
v_gene: TRBV4-1
len: 15
abundance: -
CDR3nt: TGCGCCAGCAGCCAAGAGGCTGGCAGGGTAGGCGAGCAGTACTTC
CDR3aa: CASSQEAGRVGEQYF

d_gene: -
j_gene: TRBJ1-3
v_gene: TRBV5-1
len: 16
abundance: -
CDR3nt: TGCGCCAGCAGCTTGGCCTGGACGGACTCTGGAAACACCATATATTTT
CDR3aa: CASSLAWTDSGNTIYF

d_gene: TRBD2
j_gene: TRBJ2-3
v_gene: TRBV18
len: 15
abundance: -
CDR3nt: TGTGCCAGCTCAATAACTAGCGGCTTCACAGATACGCAGTATTTT
CDR3aa: CASSITSGFTDTQYF

d_gene: -
j_gene: TRBJ2-5
v_gene: TRBV9
len: 13
abundance: many
CDR3nt: TGTGCCAGCAGCGACAACTTAATGGAGACCCAGTACTTC
CDR3aa: CASSDNLMETQYF

d_gene: -
j_gene: TRBJ2-1
v_gene: TRBV15
len: 19
abundance: -
CDR3nt: TGTGCCACCAGGAGAGATACAGGTGGCGTTGGGGACAAAAACAATGAGCAGTTCTTC
CDR3aa: CATRRDTGGVGDKNNEQFF

d_gene: -
j_gene: TRBJ2-7
v_gene: TRBV6-1
len: 14
abundance: medium-sized
CDR3nt: TGTGCCAGCAGCCTAGGACAGCCGACGGGCGAGCAGTACTTC
CDR3aa: CASSLGQPTGEQYF

d_gene: TRBD1
j_gene: TRBJ2-1
v_gene: TRBV19
len: 15
abundance: many
CDR3nt: TGTGCCAGTAGTATAGATCGGACAGGGGGTAATGAGCAGTTCTTC
CDR3aa: CASSIDRTGGNEQFF

d_gene: -
j_gene: TRBJ1-1
v_gene: TRBV5-4
len: 14
abundance: many
CDR3nt: TGTGCCAGCAGCTTGGAACAGACGAACACTGAAGCTTTCTTT
CDR3aa: CASSLEQTNTEAFF

d_gene: TRBD1
j_gene: TRBJ1-5
v_gene: TRBV28
len: 13
abundance: many
CDR3nt: TGTGCCAGCAGTCCAGACAGGGTTCAGCCCCAGCATTTT
CDR3aa: CASSPDRVQPQHF

d_gene: -
j_gene: TRBJ2-3
v_gene: TRBV11-2
len: 15
abundance: -
CDR3nt: TGTGCCAGCAGCCCGACCGGGACTAGCACAGATACGCAGTATTTT
CDR3aa: CASSPTGTSTDTQYF

d_gene: -
j_gene: TRBJ2-7
v_gene: TRBV2
len: 14
abundance: many
CDR3nt: TGTGCCAGCAGCCAGACAGGGAGGTCCTACGAGCAGTACTTC
CDR3aa: CASSQTGRSYEQYF

d_gene: TRBD2
j_gene: TRBJ2-1
v_gene: TRBV6-4
len: 14
abundance: many
CDR3nt: TGTGCCAGCAGTAGACTAGCGGGAGGATTAAAGCAGTTCTTC
CDR3aa: CASSRLAGGLKQFF

d_gene: TRBD1
j_gene: TRBJ2-3
v_gene: TRBV27
len: 15
abundance: many
CDR3nt: TGTGCCAGCAGTTTATCACAGGGGGCAACAGATACGCAGTATTTT
CDR3aa: CASSLSQGATDTQYF

d_gene: TRBD1
j_gene: TRBJ2-1
v_gene: TRBV29-1
len: 14
abundance: -
CDR3nt: TGCAGCGGCAAACCCGGGACAGGGGGAGATGAGCAGTTCTTC
CDR3aa: CSGKPGTGGDEQFF

d_gene: TRBD2
j_gene: TRBJ2-1
v_gene: TRBV7-9
len: 15
abundance: -
CDR3nt: TGTGCCAGCAGCTTAGGGGCGGGAGTAGGGAATGAGCAGTTCTTC
CDR3aa: CASSLGAGVGNEQFF

d_gene: -
j_gene: TRBJ2-7
v_gene: TRBV7-2
len: 11
abundance: -
CDR3nt: TGTGTCTGCAGCTCAGAGTACGAGCAGTACTTC
CDR3aa: CVCSSEYEQYF

d_gene: -
j_gene: TRBJ2-1
v_gene: TRBV10-3
len: 15
abundance: once
CDR3nt: TGTGCCATCAGTGATCAGGCAAGGGGACGTAATGAGCAGTTCTTC
CDR3aa: CAISDQARGRNEQFF

d_gene: -
j_gene: TRBJ2-1
v_gene: TRBV9
len: 14
abundance: many
CDR3nt: TGTGCCAGCAGCGTAGCGGACCCACGCAATGAGCAGTTCTTC
CDR3aa: CASSVADPRNEQFF

d_gene: -
j_gene: TRBJ2-3
v_gene: TRBV18
len: 16
abundance: -
CDR3nt: TGTGCCAGCTCACCACCGGTACAGGGAGGGACAGATACGCAGTATTTT
CDR3aa: CASSPPVQGGTDTQYF

d_gene: TRBD2
j_gene: TRBJ2-1
v_gene: TRBV6-1
len: 17
abundance: -
CDR3nt: TGTGCCAGCAGCTCCCCGGGGGGGGGGGAGGCATACAATGAGCAGTTCTTC
CDR3aa: CASSSPGGGEAYNEQFF

d_gene: -
j_gene: TRBJ2-2
v_gene: TRBV6-1
len: 14
abundance: medium-sized
CDR3nt: TGTGCCAGCAGTGAAGCGCTAGCGACCGGGGAGCTGTTTTTT
CDR3aa: CASSEALATGELFF

d_gene: -
j_gene: TRBJ2-1
v_gene: TRBV20-1
len: 15
abundance: -
CDR3nt: TGCAGTGCTAACCTTCGCGGGCCCCGTTACAATGAGCAGTTCTTC
CDR3aa: CSANLRGPRYNEQFF

d_gene: TRBD2
j_gene: TRBJ2-7
v_gene: TRBV19
len: 20
abundance: medium-sized
CDR3nt: TGTGCCAGTAGTACCAAATCCCCTTCCGGGACTAGCGGGGGCTCCTACGAGCAGTACTTC
CDR3aa: CASSTKSPSGTSGGSYEQYF

d_gene: -
j_gene: TRBJ2-7
v_gene: TRBV3-1
len: 16
abundance: -
CDR3nt: TGTGCCAGCAGCCAAGGATGGGGCAGTAACTCCTACGAGCAGTACTTC
CDR3aa: CASSQGWGSNSYEQYF